The clone carrying this T cell receptor (beta chain) appeared many times. The data originate from a study of T cells in Graves' hyperthyroidism and ophthalmopathy. Study details: Initial diagnosis, before any treatment, was when peripheral blood was collected.

Amplified regions were TCR beta CDR3 sequences from RNA transcripts. A set of HTBI primers served as the primers for a first-round RT-PCR of the TCR CDR3. TCRdb reprocessed the multiplex PCR reads with MiXCR, giving one entry per CDR3 protein. The data show around 55,000 distinct CDR3 sequences, about half seen once. Trimming took off 3 bases at V and 6 bases at J, with 2 bases between the two ends. The CDR3 has 11 amino acids. The sequenced sample was blood. The receptor was derived from a woman between 45 and 65 years old with Graves' ophthalmopathy. The chain is built from TRBV12-3 or TRBV12-4 and TRBJ2-2; D not resolved. The CDR3 bases are TGTGCCAGCAGTTTTCCCGGGGAGCTGTTTTTT. Encoded protein: CASSFPGELFF.